This T cell receptor beta chain was identified in a study of shared clonotypes between healthy human individuals. Overall study findings and caveats: Four donors held around 5% of naive CD4 clonotypes in common.

Study donors comprised healthy, HIV-negative adults devoid of recent acute infection or vaccination. Splitting the CD4+ cells yielded a CD45RA+ naive subset and a CD45RA-negative memory subset. TCRdb keeps only in-frame clones here, not all; method: immunoSEQ multiplex PCR. The table has millions of clones, more than 90% seen once. The CDR3 is made up of 15 amino acids. With 5 bases clipped from V and 1 base from J, the junction kept 5 bases outside the gene matches. Germline V gene lookup returns CDR1 MDHEN and CDR2 SYDVKM. With respect to this clone: Its antigen is unidentified.

The chain uses TRBV28 and TRBJ2-5; 9 bases line up with TRBD2. The sequenced material came from naive CD4+ T cells sorted from blood. Subset described: CD45RA+ positively selected. This clonotype originated in a young man in good health. The CDR3 DNA sequence: TGTGCCAGCAGTAGGCGGGGGGGCCCCCAAGAGACCCAGTACTTC. Its translation: CASSRRGGPQETQYF.